The entry that follows covers one T cell receptor (beta chain) sequence. The target antigen is unknown. This entry comes from a study of cytomegalovirus exposure and HLA in healthy donors. Study summary: Researchers previously reported finding fewer than 120 million unique TCR beta sequences from around 200 million T cells. Study-level points and caveats: Upon later analysis, TCR association rates were observed to vary by HLA locus, being highest for DRB1 and lowest for HLA-C. One variant, a missense change in DCLRE1C, was linked in a later analysis to TCR beta V- and J-gene trimming.

From germline, CDR1 is MNHNS and CDR2 SASEGT. The CDR3 is 16 amino acids. V trimming: 4 bases; J trimming: 1 base; junction bases outside the gene matches: 8. PCR involved 60 Vbeta and 13 Jbeta primers. The data were produced by immunoSEQ multiplex PCR, yet TCRdb's version contains in-frame clones alone and is incomplete. This repertoire includes 200,000 or so clones. This sequence was found in a girl aged 2-10 years in good health and CMV-seropositive. This sequence joins TRBV6-1 and TRBJ2-3; 7 nucleotides match TRBD2. Sequenced input: PBMCs. CDR3 in amino acids: CASSGVAGDGTDTQYF. In DNA form, the CDR3 reads TGTGCCAGCAGTGGGGTTGCGGGAGACGGCACAGATACGCAGTATTTT.